These 20 T cell receptor beta chains originate from one sample sequenced in a study of liver allograft versus peripheral blood T cells. Study details: The authors compared T cell receptor repertoires in transplanted livers with those in the peripheral blood of recipients.

TCRdb recomputed calls from the reads with MiXCR, one row per CDR3 protein. This table has around 13,000 distinct CDR3 sequences, under 30% appearing once. The receptor set was obtained from a human patient who had a liver transplant. Some T cells may originate from the graft donor.

The gene calls are TRBV12-3 or TRBV12-4 and TRBJ2-2; TRBD1 aligns across 9 bases. There are 15 residues in the CDR3. V lost 5 bases, J lost 12 bases, and 13 bases stayed unmatched. The CDR3 protein is CASSRGGTGLMKLFF. CDR3 DNA sequence: TGTGCCAGCAGTCGTGGTGGGACAGGGTTAATGAAGCTGTTTTTT.

There are many counts of this clonotype. The chain joins TRBV19 to TRBJ2-1; 8 bases are shared with TRBD1. Trimming took 5 bases from V and 12 from J; bases not matched to a gene: 9. Germline lookup yields CDR1 LNHDA and CDR2 SQIVND (reference sequence). CDR3 size: 13 residues. CDR3 sequence reads: CASSEKTGTGQFF. The CDR3 DNA reads TGTGCCAGTAGTGAAAAGACCGGGACAGGGCAGTTCTTC.

The rearrangement links TRBV5-4 to TRBJ2-2; D possibly corresponds to TRBD1 (5 bases). Between the trimmed V and J ends, which lost 1 base and 0 bases, there was a span of 7 bases. Germline lookup yields CDR1 SGHNT and CDR2 YYREEE (reference sequence). The CDR3 sequence is 15 residues long. The CDR3 sequence is CASSLQGANTGELFF. In DNA, the CDR3 is TGTGCCAGCAGCTTGCAGGGCGCGAACACCGGGGAGCTGTTTTTT.

This clonotype is medium-sized (0.01 to 0.1%). This chain joins TRBV10-3 and TRBJ2-2, with D possibly called TRBD1 or TRBD2 (5 bases each). Germline V lookup: CDR1 ENHRY, CDR2 SYGVKD. V lost 4 bases and J 0 bases, leaving 9 bases between the germline ends. The CDR3 is 15 residues long. The DNA of the CDR3 is TGTGCCATCAGTGTCGGGGCCGCGAACACCGGGGAGCTGTTTTTT. Translated: CAISVGAANTGELFF.

This clonotype is labeled medium-sized. The V call is TRBV6-1, the J call TRBJ2-6; D possibly corresponds to TRBD1 (5 bases). The CDR3 is made up of 14 amino acids. Trimming removed 8 bases at V and 6 bases at J, with 14 bases between. The germline gives CDR1 MNHNS, CDR2 SASEGT. CDR3 sequence: CASGFGGAANVLTF. Here the CDR3 DNA reads TGTGCCAGCGGGTTTGGTGGGGCGGCCAACGTCCTGACTTTC.

The table lists this clonotype with many counts. The genes are TRBV6-5 and TRBJ1-4, with D perhaps TRBD1 (5 bases). The ends were cut back, 6 bases at V and 9 bases at J, with 20 bases in the middle. The germline CDR1 and CDR2 sequences are MNHEY and SVGAGI. CDR3 length equals 15 residues. As DNA, the CDR3 is TGTGCCAGCAGGGATAGTGGGGGGAGGGCGAAAAAACTGTTTTTT. It specifies CASRDSGGRAKKLFF.

J is TRBJ2-3 and V is TRBV24-1; TRBD1 matches 11 bases. V gave up 7 bases and J gave up 4 bases; unmatched junction bases: 9. Germline V CDR1 and CDR2: KGHDR, SFDVKD. The CDR3 is 16 amino acids. For the CDR3, the DNA is TGTGCCACCAGCGCTCGGGACAGGGGGGATTCAGATACGCAGTATTTT. Amino acid sequence: CATSARDRGDSDTQYF.

This clonotype counts as medium-sized. The chain carries TRBV19 and TRBJ2-5, with TRBD1 as a possible D gene (6 bases). Between the trimmed V and J ends, which lost 4 bases and 5 bases, there was a span of 11 bases. The V gene's germline CDR1 is LNHDA and CDR2 SQIVND (reference sequence). CDR3 length: 13 residues. The CDR3 region is CASSNQGYETQYF. The CDR3 bases are TGTGCCAGTAGTAATCAGGGGTACGAGACCCAGTACTTC.

The rearrangement uses TRBV6-1 and TRBJ1-3; D gene unclear. V shed 2 bases and J shed 7 bases, with 12 bases lying between them. Per germline, CDR1 MNHNS and CDR2 SASEGT. CDR3 length: 14 amino acids. The CDR3 spells CASSERWGFNTIYF. As DNA, the CDR3 is TGTGCCAGCAGTGAAAGGTGGGGTTTTAACACCATATATTTT.

The V and J genes are TRBV27 and TRBJ1-6; no firm D call. Germline CDR1 and CDR2: MNHEY and SMNVEV (reference sequence). The CDR3 loop spans 12 amino acids. V was cut by 6 bases and J by 12 bases, with 12 bases left in between. The CDR3: CASRQLGLPLHF. The CDR3 DNA sequence: TGTGCCAGCAGGCAATTGGGGTTACCCCTCCACTTT.

Comment on this clonotype: A read error likely explains this, since a far larger clone differs by one base. V usage is TRBV6-1 and J usage is TRBJ1-1; D ambiguous. Germline CDR1 is MNHNS and CDR2 is SASEGT. The CDR3 contains 13 residues. Trimming took 4 bases from V and 4 from J, leaving 10 bases between them. CDR3 nucleotides: TGTGCCAGCAGTGGCCTGCCTGGCACTGAAGCTTTCTTT. It is translated as CASSGLPGTEAFF.

The V and J genes are TRBV6-5 and TRBJ2-2; D uncertain. Trimming removed 5 bases at V and 1 base at J, with 11 bases between. The CDR3 extends over 15 amino acids. CDR1 and CDR2 from the germline V gene are MNHEY and SVGAGI. The CDR3 DNA follows: TGTGCCAGCAGTACTAACAGACTGAACACCGGGGAGCTGTTTTTT. It codes for CASSTNRLNTGELFF.

The rearrangement links TRBV20-1 to TRBJ1-1; 7 bases are a match to TRBD1. J lost 2 bases, V lost 5 bases, and 5 bases had no gene match. This CDR3 spans 13 amino acids. The germline CDR1 and CDR2 sequences are DFQATT and SNEGSKA (reference sequence). DNA of the CDR3: TGCAGTGCTTCGGACAGGATAAACACTGAAGCTTTCTTT. It encodes CSASDRINTEAFF.

The chain combines TRBV5-4 with TRBJ1-1; 8 bases line up with TRBD1. This CDR3 comprises 15 residues. V was pared by 1 base and J by 1 base, with 3 bases of the junction left unmatched. Germline lookup yields CDR1 SGHNT and CDR2 YYREEE (reference sequence). CDR3 in DNA: TGTGCCAGCAGCTTGTACGGGACAGGGAACACTGAAGCTTTCTTT. Protein sequence: CASSLYGTGNTEAFF. Full variable domain (rest looked up from reference TRBV5-4 and TRBJ1-1): ETGVTQSPTHLIKTRGQQVTLRCSSQSGHNTVSWYQQALGQGPQFIFQYYREEENGRGNFPPRFSGLQFPNYSSELNVNALELDDSALYLCASSLYGTGNTEAFFGQGTRLTVV.

A few counts support this clonotype. This sequence joins TRBV2 and TRBJ1-4; TRBD1 might be the D (6 bases). V was cut by 6 bases and J by 7 bases, with 9 bases left in between. The CDR3 runs 12 residues. Germline V CDR1 and CDR2: SNHLY, FYNNEI. The CDR3, as DNA: TGTGCCAGCAGAAGACAGGCTGAAAAACTGTTTTTT. It specifies CASRRQAEKLFF. The whole variable domain, filled in from reference TRBV2 and TRBJ1-4, reads EPEVTQTPSHQVTQMGQEVILRCVPISNHLYFYWYRQILGQKVEFLVSFYNNEISEKSEIFDDQFSVERPDGSNFTLKIRSTKLEDSAMYFCASRRQAEKLFFGSGTQLSVL.

Worth noting for this clonotype: This could be a read error, since a much larger clone is one nucleotide away. The chain links TRBV14 to TRBJ2-2; 10 bases agree with TRBD2. The CDR3 runs 18 residues. Germline V gives CDR1 SGHDN, CDR2 FVKESK. This chain's CDR3 is CASSQVTSGTSNTGKLFF. As DNA, the CDR3 is TGTGCCAGCAGCCAAGTCACTAGCGGGACCTCGAACACCGGGAAGCTGTTTTTT.

This clonotype was observed many times. The CDR3 nucleotides read TGTGCCAGTACGGGGGGCTTGGACACCGGGGAGCTGTTTTTT. Its translation is CASTGGLDTGELFF. This sequence joins TRBV19 and TRBJ2-2; maybe TRBD2 (7 bases). CDR3 length: 14 residues. Trimming cost V 7 bases and J 3 bases, with 12 bases left between them. Germline V gives CDR1 LNHDA, CDR2 SQIVND (reference sequence).

Sample share makes this clonotype medium-sized (0.01 to 0.1%). The gene calls are TRBV27 and TRBJ2-2, with 8 bases that match TRBD2. The germline gives CDR1 MNHEY, CDR2 SMNVEV (reference sequence). V lost 6 bases, J lost 1 base, and 10 bases stayed unmatched. The CDR3 sequence is 17 residues long. CDR3 in amino acids: CASSDPLAGVNTGELFF. The CDR3 DNA is TGTGCCAGCAGCGACCCTCTAGCGGGCGTGAACACCGGGGAGCTGTTTTTT.

Only a few counts were recorded for this clonotype. The gene calls are TRBV28 and TRBJ2-7; D remains ambiguous. The CDR3 length is 11 residues. Germline V lookup: CDR1 MDHEN, CDR2 SYDVKM. V gave up 6 bases and J gave up 3 bases, with 6 bases separating them. In nucleotides, the CDR3 is TGTGCCAGCAGCCGGTTCTACGAGCAGTACTTC. It specifies CASSRFYEQYF.

The CDR3 nucleotides read TGTGCCAGCAGCCGGGGACTCCCGAGCACAGATACGCAGTATTTT. Protein product: CASSRGLPSTDTQYF. The chain combines TRBV5-4 with TRBJ2-3, with a weak D call TRBD2 (6 bases). From germline, CDR1 is SGHNT and CDR2 YYREEE (reference sequence). The CDR3 sequence is 15 residues long. Trimming took off 4 bases at V and 0 bases at J, with 12 bases between the two ends.